The rows below give T cell receptor beta chains drawn from one sample of a study of shared clonotypes between healthy human individuals. Libraries were prepared by immunoSEQ multiplex PCR; TCRdb keeps only in-frame clonotypes and omits some of them. The sample yields almost 750,000 clones, around 77% seen once. The sequenced sample consisted of memory CD4+ T cells sorted from blood. The source is a woman aged 30 to 39 in good health. The CDR3 runs from the conserved cysteine through the conserved F or W. A D gene is named only where the DNA matches it firmly. Size is stated for part of the rows, as once, few or many counts, or as a class when the clone is expanded.

TRBV28	TRBJ2-7	-	TRBD1	CASSTGTGAHEQYF	TGTGCCAGCAGTACCGGGACAGGTGCCCACGAGCAGTACTTC
TRBV19	TRBJ2-5	-	TRBD2	CASSSQRGGVQETQYF	TGTGCCAGTAGTAGCCAAAGGGGAGGGGTTCAAGAGACCCAGTACTTC
TRBV27	TRBJ1-2	-	-	CASSLEGDGYLYGYTF	TGTGCCAGCAGTTTAGAAGGTGATGGCTATTTATATGGCTACACCTTC
TRBV7-9	TRBJ2-5	-	-	CASSLGPLLGARETQYF	TGTGCCAGCAGCTTAGGGCCCCTACTCGGAGCTCGGGAGACCCAGTACTTC
TRBV27	TRBJ2-7	-	TRBD2	CASIREGPHEQYF	TGTGCCAGCATCCGGGAGGGGCCCCACGAGCAGTACTTC
TRBV29-1	TRBJ2-1	-	TRBD2	CSASFRGGMNEQFF	TGCAGCGCTTCTTTCCGCGGGGGAATGAATGAGCAGTTCTTC
TRBV2	TRBJ2-2	-	-	CASSEQGIHTGELFF	TGTGCCAGCAGCGAACAGGGAATCCACACCGGGGAGCTGTTTTTT
TRBV18	TRBJ2-7	-	-	CASSPPLFERLDPYEQYF	TGTGCCAGCTCACCACCGCTTTTCGAGCGGCTAGACCCCTACGAGCAGTACTTC
TRBV28	TRBJ2-7	-	-	CASSLSSPPSYEQYF	TGTGCCAGCAGTTTATCTAGCCCGCCCTCCTACGAGCAGTACTTC
TRBV6-1	TRBJ1-4	-	-	CASEAGFREKLFF	TGTGCCAGCGAGGCAGGTTTTAGGGAAAAACTGTTTTTT
TRBV27	TRBJ2-4	-	TRBD1	CASSGQGLAKNIQYF	TGTGCCAGCAGTGGACAGGGATTAGCCAAAAACATTCAGTACTTC
TRBV10-2	TRBJ2-1	-	-	CASSQRDNEQFF	TGCGCCAGCAGTCAGCGGGACAATGAGCAGTTCTTC
TRBV28	TRBJ2-7	-	-	CASSYDREQYF	TGTGCCAGCAGTTACGACAGGGAGCAGTACTTC
TRBV5-1	TRBJ2-3	-	TRBD2	CASSQSGTRFTDTQYF	TGCGCCAGCAGCCAATCCGGGACTAGGTTCACAGATACGCAGTATTTT
TRBV4-1	TRBJ2-7	few	-	CASSQGRDRPSYEQYF	TGCGCCAGCAGCCAGGGCCGGGACCGGCCTTCCTACGAGCAGTACTTC
TRBV6-1	TRBJ2-3	-	TRBD2	CASSAAGLAGGDTQYF	TGTGCCAGCAGTGCCGCGGGACTAGCGGGAGGAGATACGCAGTATTTT
TRBV28	TRBJ2-3	-	-	CASSLLPPSFADTQYF	TGTGCCAGCAGTTTACTCCCGCCCTCGTTTGCAGATACGCAGTATTTT
TRBV2	TRBJ2-5	once	TRBD1	CASSKDRGETQYF	TGTGCCAGCAGTAAGGACAGGGGAGAGACCCAGTACTTC
TRBV7-8	TRBJ2-5	-	TRBD1	CASSPYPPPGQGRKYQETQYF	TGTGCCAGCAGTCCATACCCCCCCCCGGGACAGGGGCGAAAGTACCAAGAGACCCAGTACTTC
TRBV27	TRBJ2-5	-	TRBD2	CASSLTPGLAGAEGRETQYF	TGTGCCAGCAGTTTAACACCGGGACTAGCGGGAGCGGAAGGCCGGGAGACCCAGTACTTC
TRBV4-1	TRBJ2-4	-	TRBD1	CASSRMTGDQNIQYF	TGCGCCAGCAGCCGAATGACAGGGGACCAAAACATTCAGTACTTC
TRBV19	TRBJ1-4	-	TRBD1	CASSILGQGDEKLFF	TGTGCCAGTAGTATTCTGGGACAGGGTGATGAAAAACTGTTTTTT
TRBV19	TRBJ1-5	-	-	CASSTRDANQPQHF	TGTGCCAGTAGTACCCGGGACGCCAATCAGCCCCAGCATTTT
TRBV18	TRBJ1-5	-	-	CASSPGSGGEQPQHF	TGTGCCAGCTCACCGGGCAGTGGTGGGGAACAGCCCCAGCATTTT
TRBV18	TRBJ1-1	-	-	CASSPSGSNTEAFF	TGTGCCAGCTCACCGTCGGGGAGTAACACTGAAGCTTTCTTT
TRBV10-3	TRBJ1-4	-	-	CAISETTGATNEKLFF	TGTGCCATCAGTGAGACCACAGGAGCAACTAATGAAAAACTGTTTTTT
TRBV7-2	TRBJ2-7	-	-	CASSAWTEPYEQYF	TGTGCCAGCAGCGCCTGGACAGAGCCCTACGAGCAGTACTTC
TRBV11-2	TRBJ1-3	-	TRBD1	CASSRTGSGNTIYF	TGTGCCAGCAGCCGGACAGGCTCTGGAAACACCATATATTTT
TRBV4-2	TRBJ2-3	many	TRBD2	CATSRGGGATDTQYF	TGTGCCACCTCGAGGGGCGGGGGGGCGACAGATACGCAGTATTTT
TRBV7-7	TRBJ2-7	-	-	CASSLDASYEQYF	TGTGCCAGCAGCTTGGACGCCTCCTACGAGCAGTACTTC
TRBV7-2	TRBJ2-1	-	-	CASTQAGLHNEQFF	TGTGCCAGCACCCAGGCCGGGCTCCACAATGAGCAGTTCTTC
TRBV2	TRBJ2-3	-	TRBD2	CASRLRGGSGRRDTQYF	TGTGCCAGCAGACTTAGAGGGGGTAGCGGGAGGAGGGATACGCAGTATTTT
TRBV18	TRBJ2-3	few	-	CASSPTSDTDTQYF	TGTGCCAGCTCCCCGACTAGTGACACAGATACGCAGTATTTT